This TCR beta chain originates from a study of CD8+ T cells in alopecia areata. Turning to the study itself: Treated patients took oral tofacitinib at 5 to 10 mg twice daily. Tofacitinib continued for 6 to 18 months and was then withheld for 6 months.

Germline V gene lookup returns CDR1 MNHEY and CDR2 SMNVEV (reference sequence). V was cut by 1 base and J by 5 bases, with 6 bases left in between. The CDR3 has 13 residues. TCR sequencing used cDNA made by reverse transcription of extracted RNA. Sequenced by immunoSEQ multiplex PCR; TCRdb stores in-frame clones only, minus some. The table includes 130,000 to 150,000 clones, 75% to 90% detected once. Concerning this clone itself: Its antigen is unknown.

Study conclusions and caveats: Clonality in lesional scalp, especially alopecia totalis/universalis, exceeded that of normal scalp.

The material sequenced was CD8+ T cells sorted from blood, taken at week 0. This receptor was taken from a human donor with alopecia areata. The chain combines TRBV27 with TRBJ1-5; D not resolved. The CDR3 reads CASSLYLDQPQHF. In DNA, the CDR3 is TGTGCCAGCAGTTTATACTTGGATCAGCCCCAGCATTTT.